These 26 T cell receptor beta chains were all obtained from the same sample, sequenced in a study of blood T cell repertoires in COVID-19. Profiled with immunoSEQ multiplex PCR; TCRdb holds only in-frame clones, not every one. Here the sample spans about 140,000 clones, 70% to 90% being singletons. The source material was peripheral blood. These receptors originate from a human donor in a cohort sampled during active COVID-19.

The chain carries TRBV20-1 and TRBJ1-2, with 9 bases identical to TRBD1. Germline CDR1 reads DFQATT; CDR2 reads SNEGSKA (reference sequence). With V trimmed by 3 bases and J by 6 bases, 5 bases remained unmatched. The CDR3 has 13 amino acids. In nucleotides, the CDR3 is TGCAGTGCTAGTTACAGGGGGCGGGATGGCTACACCTTC. This translates into CSASYRGRDGYTF.

The chain combines TRBV6-6 with TRBJ2-7; 7 bases align to TRBD1. The CDR3 is made up of 14 amino acids. CDR1 is MNHNY, CDR2 SVGAGI, per germline (reference sequence). J was trimmed by 7 bases and V by 2 bases; bases with no gene match: 8. For the CDR3, the DNA is TGTGCCAGCAGTTACCCTGGACAGGTGGGAGAGCAGTACTTC. Its protein is CASSYPGQVGEQYF.

The chain joins TRBV19 to TRBJ2-5; TRBD2 matches 9 bases. The CDR3 totals 13 residues. Germline V gene data show CDR1 as LNHDA and CDR2 as SQIVND (reference sequence). V dropped 10 bases and J dropped 2; count of bases not matched to a gene: 5. The CDR3 coding sequence is TGTGCCACCAGCGGGGGGCGGCAAGAGACCCAGTACTTC. The encoded protein is CATSGGRQETQYF.

A single count supports this clone. The V call is TRBV27, the J call TRBJ2-1, with 10 bases aligning to TRBD2. V gave up 2 bases and J gave up 7 bases; unmatched junction bases: 11. Germline V gives CDR1 MNHEY, CDR2 SMNVEV (reference sequence). CDR3 length: 17 residues. The CDR3 region is CASSLKSGLAAGNEQFF. Written as DNA, the CDR3 is TGTGCCAGCAGTTTAAAAAGTGGACTAGCGGCGGGGAATGAGCAGTTCTTC.

The J gene is TRBJ2-4, the V gene TRBV6-2 or TRBV6-3; a weak D match, TRBD2 (6 bases). Between the trimmed V and J ends, which lost 6 bases and 3 bases, there was a span of 15 bases. CDR3 size: 15 residues. From germline, CDR1 is MNHEY and CDR2 SVGEGT. This CDR3 is CASSPIWGGKNIQYF. The DNA for the CDR3 is TGTGCCAGCAGCCCCATTTGGGGAGGCAAAAACATTCAGTACTTC.

In this sample, this clone turned up once. The rearrangement uses TRBV11-3 and TRBJ2-1; 7 bases are shared with TRBD2. V lost 5 bases, J lost 10 bases, and 5 bases stayed unmatched. This CDR3 contains 12 residues. Germline V gene data show CDR1 as SGHNT and CDR2 as YENEEA. CDR3 residues: CASSRRTREQFF. As DNA, the CDR3 is TGTGCCAGCAGCCGAAGGACTAGAGAGCAGTTCTTC.

The chain links TRBV4-3 to TRBJ2-3, with D tentatively TRBD2 (5 bases). Trimming left V 6 bases short and J 5 bases short, with 18 bases between. The CDR3 covers 15 residues. The germline gives CDR1 LGHNA, CDR2 YSLEER. CDR3 region: CASSPSTFGIDTQYF. CDR3 bases: TGCGCCAGCAGTCCCTCGACCTTCGGGATAGATACGCAGTATTTT.

The chain links TRBV28 to TRBJ2-2; tentative D call: TRBD1 (6 bases). V dropped 9 bases and J dropped 6 bases, with 14 bases sitting between them. CDR3 length equals 13 residues. Germline assignment: CDR1 MDHEN and CDR2 SYDVKM. The CDR3 nucleotides are TGTGCCAGTAACGACAGGACGGCCGGGGAGCTGTTTTTT. Its protein product is CASNDRTAGELFF.

CDR3: CASSVEQGNTEAFF. The DNA for the CDR3 is TGTGCCAGCAGCGTAGAACAGGGCAACACTGAAGCTTTCTTT. The chain is built from TRBV9 and TRBJ1-1; possibly TRBD1 for D (6 bases). V was pared by 0 bases and J by 2 bases, with 8 bases between. Germline V CDR1 and CDR2: SGDLS, YYNGEE. The CDR3 is 14 residues long.

This clone was found a few times. V and J are TRBV27 and TRBJ1-6; D is possibly TRBD1 (5 bases). The CDR3 runs to 15 residues. Per germline, CDR1 MNHEY and CDR2 SMNVEV (reference sequence). The ends were cut back, 6 bases at V and 3 bases at J, with 12 bases in the middle. The CDR3, as DNA: TGTGCCAGCAGAGCTTCAGGGTTCTATAATTCACCCCTCCACTTT. Translation gives CASRASGFYNSPLHF.

The chain has TRBV27 and TRBJ2-7; 8 bases align to TRBD1. V shed 5 bases, J shed 2 bases, and the junction held 8 bases outside the gene matches. Germline V gene sequence: CDR1 MNHEY, CDR2 SMNVEV (reference sequence). The CDR3 has 15 residues. The CDR3 DNA is TGTGCCAGCAGTCAGGGACAGGTAGGTCCCTACGAGCAGTACTTC. It specifies CASSQGQVGPYEQYF.

V and J are TRBV7-6 and TRBJ2-1, with D possibly TRBD2 on 5 matching bases. Germline CDR1 reads SGHVS; CDR2 reads FNYEAQ. Trimming removed 5 bases at V and 6 bases at J, with 8 bases between. This CDR3 region has 12 residues. CDR3 DNA sequence: TGTGCCAGCAGCCTTGGGAGCAATGAGCAGTTCTTC. This translates into CASSLGSNEQFF. Looking up the rest from reference TRBV7-6 and TRBJ2-1 gives the full variable domain: GAGVSQSPRYKVTKRGQDVALRCDPISGHVSLYWYRQALGQGPEFLTYFNYEAQQDKSGLPNDRFSAERPEGSISTLTIQRTEQRDSAMYRCASSLGSNEQFFGPGTRLTVL.

V usage is TRBV24-1 and J usage is TRBJ2-5, with TRBD1 matching 7 bases. Trimming took 3 bases from V and 2 from J; bases not matched to a gene: 5. The germline V gene encodes CDR1 KGHDR and CDR2 SFDVKD. CDR3 length: 15 amino acids. The CDR3 protein is CATSDTGRGQETQYF. In DNA, the CDR3 is TGTGCCACCAGTGATACCGGCAGGGGGCAAGAGACCCAGTACTTC.

J is TRBJ2-1 and V is TRBV29-1; 10 bases match TRBD2. CDR1 and CDR2 (germline): SQVTM, ANQGSEA. V dropped 7 bases and J dropped 1; count of bases not matched to a gene: 10. This CDR3 comprises 16 residues. The CDR3 spells CSAASGRAASYNEQFF. The CDR3 coding sequence is TGCAGCGCCGCCAGCGGGAGGGCCGCATCCTACAATGAGCAGTTCTTC.

Notes on this clone: The same CDR3 arises from other DNA sequences in this sample as well. The chain couples TRBV11-2 to TRBJ2-7, with 7 bases identical to TRBD2. Trimming took 4 bases from V and 1 from J; bases not matched to a gene: 4. Germline CDR1 is SGHAT and CDR2 is FQNNGV. The CDR3 is 14 residues long. CDR3 region: CASSWGGRSYEQYF. The CDR3 bases are TGTGCCAGCAGCTGGGGGGGTCGGTCCTACGAGCAGTACTTC.

The chain recombines TRBV6-5 with TRBJ1-5; 8 bases match TRBD1. V trimming: 6 bases; J trimming: 3 bases; junction bases outside the gene matches: 4. CDR3 length equals 14 residues. Germline V lookup: CDR1 MNHEY, CDR2 SVGAGI. The chain's CDR3 is CASRGTGFNQPQHF. CDR3 DNA sequence: TGTGCCAGCAGGGGGACAGGCTTCAATCAGCCCCAGCATTTT.

This clone was observed once. The chain has TRBV29-1 and TRBJ2-7, with D possibly TRBD2 on 6 matching bases. Germline-derived CDR1 and CDR2 are SQVTM and ANQGSEA. The V and J ends lost 5 bases and 3 bases respectively, with 14 bases between them. The CDR3 spans 13 residues. The CDR3 spells CSVFVGGIYEQYF. Here the CDR3 DNA reads TGCAGCGTTTTCGTCGGAGGGATCTACGAGCAGTACTTC.

This clone turned up a few times. The V gene is TRBV18, the J gene TRBJ2-7; TRBD1 matches 10 bases. CDR3 size: 17 residues. With V trimmed by 4 bases and J by 3 bases, 12 bases remained unmatched. Germline V CDR1 and CDR2: KGHSH, LQKENI. The CDR3 nucleotides are TGTGCCAGCTCACGTTCCCTGCCGGGACAGGGGATCTACGAGCAGTACTTC. This gives the protein CASSRSLPGQGIYEQYF. The variable domain in full, completed from reference TRBV18 and TRBJ2-7, reads NAGVMQNPRHLVRRRGQEARLRCSPMKGHSHVYWYRQLPEEGLKFMVYLQKENIIDESGMPKERFSAEFPKEGPSILRIQQVVRGDSAAYFCASSRSLPGQGIYEQYFGPGTRLTVT.

The V call is TRBV7-9, the J call TRBJ2-7, with 11 bases fitting TRBD1. V dropped 5 bases and J dropped 5; count of bases not matched to a gene: 8. There are 15 residues in the CDR3. Germline V lookup: CDR1 SEHNR, CDR2 FQNEAQ (reference sequence). CDR3 in DNA: TGTGCCAGCAGCGACTGGACAGGGGGCGGTCACGAGCAGTACTTC. Its protein is CASSDWTGGGHEQYF.

The rearrangement links TRBV4-1 to TRBJ2-7; TRBD2 aligns across 12 bases. This CDR3 contains 22 residues. In germline, CDR1 is MGHRA, CDR2 YSYEKL. Trimming took 1 base from V and 3 from J; bases not matched to a gene: 22. The CDR3 nucleotides are TGCGCCAGCAGCCAAGTTTCCCCTCAATCGACTAGCGGGGGCCCTGAGAGCTACGAGCAGTACTTC. Its protein product is CASSQVSPQSTSGGPESYEQYF.

The chain links TRBV19 to TRBJ2-3, with 7 nucleotides matching TRBD2. V shed 6 bases and J 5 bases; nucleotides not matched to a gene: 11. The germline gives CDR1 LNHDA, CDR2 SQIVND (reference sequence). The CDR3 contains 15 residues. CDR3 nucleotides: TGTGCCAGTAGACCCAGCGGGACCGGCGGAGATACGCAGTATTTT. Its protein product is CASRPSGTGGDTQYF. Complete variable domain (other parts from reference TRBV19 and TRBJ2-3): DGGITQSPKYLFRKEGQNVTLSCEQNLNHDAMYWYRQDPGQGLRLIYYSQIVNDFQKGDIAEGYSVSREKKESFPLTVTSAQKNPTAFYLCASRPSGTGGDTQYFGPGTRLTVL.

The V and J genes are TRBV29-1 and TRBJ1-1, with D uncertain. Germline V gives CDR1 SQVTM, CDR2 ANQGSEA. V gave up 6 bases and J gave up 4 bases, with 18 bases separating them. The CDR3 has 14 residues. The CDR3 DNA follows: TGCAGCGTCCCCTGGTCCGGGCGGGGCACTGAAGCTTTCTTT. Translating gives CSVPWSGRGTEAFF.

This chain connects TRBV21-1 to TRBJ1-2; TRBD1, as called in the table, went unchecked against the DNA. TRBV21-1 is termed a pseudogene. The CDR3 length is 14 residues. Here the CDR3 DNA reads TGTGCCAGCAGCATGGGACAGGGGGACTATGGCTACACCTTC. Encoded protein: CASSMGQGDYGYTF.

This chain links TRBV2 with TRBJ1-1; no clear D. V lost 8 bases to trimming and J lost 5 bases, with 15 bases between them. The germline V gene has CDR1 SNHLY and CDR2 FYNNEI. The CDR3 is 13 amino acids. The CDR3 loop is CASLGFRGTEAFF. CDR3 coding DNA: TGTGCCAGCCTGGGGTTTAGAGGGACTGAAGCTTTCTTT. Based on the CDR3 plus reference TRBV2 and TRBJ1-1, the full variable domain is EPEVTQTPSHQVTQMGQEVILRCVPISNHLYFYWYRQILGQKVEFLVSFYNNEISEKSEIFDDQFSVERPDGSNFTLKIRSTKLEDSAMYFCASLGFRGTEAFFGQGTRLTVV.

Regarding this clone: At one end, the junction sequence differs from germline, possibly due to a read error. The rearrangement joins TRBV15 to TRBJ2-7; 10 nucleotides agree with TRBD2. CDR3 length equals 13 residues. Germline CDR1 is LNHNV and CDR2 is YYDKDF (reference sequence). The CDR3 region is CATSRDHASGRNF. The CDR3 nucleotides are TGTGCCACCAGCAGAGATCACGCTAGCGGGAGAAACTTC.

The chain recombines TRBV7-6 with TRBJ2-7; the match to TRBD2 covers 9 bases. CDR1 and CDR2 from the germline V gene are SGHVS and FNYEAQ. CDR3 size: 17 residues. Losses at the gene ends were 2 bases for V and 0 bases for J; bases not matched to a gene: 8. The CDR3 region is CASSLSGGPRSSYEQYF. As DNA, the CDR3 is TGTGCCAGCAGCTTAAGCGGGGGGCCGAGAAGCTCCTACGAGCAGTACTTC. The full variable domain, in which reference TRBV7-6 and TRBJ2-7 provide the parts outside the CDR3, is GAGVSQSPRYKVTKRGQDVALRCDPISGHVSLYWYRQALGQGPEFLTYFNYEAQQDKSGLPNDRFSAERPEGSISTLTIQRTEQRDSAMYRCASSLSGGPRSSYEQYFGPGTRLTVT.